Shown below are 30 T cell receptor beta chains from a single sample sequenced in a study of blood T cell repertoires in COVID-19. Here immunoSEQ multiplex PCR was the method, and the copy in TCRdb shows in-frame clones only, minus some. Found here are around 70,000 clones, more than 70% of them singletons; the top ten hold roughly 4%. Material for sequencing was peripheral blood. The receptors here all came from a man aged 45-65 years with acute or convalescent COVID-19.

CDR3 sequence: CASSYAGGRSGNTIYF. DNA of the CDR3: TGTGCCAGCAGCTACGCGGGAGGACGCTCTGGAAACACCATATATTTT. The rearrangement links TRBV6-5 to TRBJ1-3; no clear D gene. Germline V CDR1 and CDR2: MNHEY, SVGAGI. Trimming pared 6 bases from V and 0 bases from J, leaving 15 bases between. The CDR3 covers 16 residues.

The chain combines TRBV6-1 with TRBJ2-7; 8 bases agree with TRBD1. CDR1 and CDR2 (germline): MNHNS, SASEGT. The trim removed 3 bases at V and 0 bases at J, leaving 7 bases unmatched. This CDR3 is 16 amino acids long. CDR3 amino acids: CASSDQGARGSYEQYF. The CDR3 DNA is TGTGCCAGCAGTGACCAGGGGGCGAGGGGCTCCTACGAGCAGTACTTC.

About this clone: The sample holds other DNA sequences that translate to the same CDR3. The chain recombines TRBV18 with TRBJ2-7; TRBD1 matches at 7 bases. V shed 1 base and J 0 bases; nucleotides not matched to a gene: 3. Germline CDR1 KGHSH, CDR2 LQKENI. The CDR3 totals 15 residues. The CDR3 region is CASSPRGQSSYEQYF. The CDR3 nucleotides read TGTGCCAGCTCACCACGGGGACAGAGCTCCTACGAGCAGTACTTC.

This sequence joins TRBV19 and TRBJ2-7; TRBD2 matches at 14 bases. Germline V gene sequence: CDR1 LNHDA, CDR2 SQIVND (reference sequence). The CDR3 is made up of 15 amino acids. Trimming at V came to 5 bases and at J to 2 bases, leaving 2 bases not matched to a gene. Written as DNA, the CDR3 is TGTGCCAGTAGTGCGGGACTAGCGGGGGCCTACGAGCAGTACTTC. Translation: CASSAGLAGAYEQYF. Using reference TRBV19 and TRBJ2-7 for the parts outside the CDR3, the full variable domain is DGGITQSPKYLFRKEGQNVTLSCEQNLNHDAMYWYRQDPGQGLRLIYYSQIVNDFQKGDIAEGYSVSREKKESFPLTVTSAQKNPTAFYLCASSAGLAGAYEQYFGPGTRLTVT.

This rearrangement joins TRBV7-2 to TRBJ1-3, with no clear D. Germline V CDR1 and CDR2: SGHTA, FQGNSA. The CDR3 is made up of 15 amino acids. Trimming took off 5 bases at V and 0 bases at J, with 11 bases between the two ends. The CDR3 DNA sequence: TGTGCCAGCAGCCAAACGGTCATCTCTGGAAACACCATATATTTT. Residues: CASSQTVISGNTIYF.

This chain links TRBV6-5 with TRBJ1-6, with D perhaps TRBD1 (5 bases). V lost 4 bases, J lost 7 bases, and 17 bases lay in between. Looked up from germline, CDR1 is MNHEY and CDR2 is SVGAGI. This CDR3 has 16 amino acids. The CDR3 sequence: CASSLTVPGENSPLHF. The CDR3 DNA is TGTGCCAGCAGTTTAACCGTCCCGGGGGAAAATTCACCCCTCCACTTT.

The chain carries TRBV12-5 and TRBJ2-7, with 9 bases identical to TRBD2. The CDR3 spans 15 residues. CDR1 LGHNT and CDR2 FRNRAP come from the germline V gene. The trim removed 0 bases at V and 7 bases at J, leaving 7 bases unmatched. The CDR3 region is CASGLVLAGYREQYF. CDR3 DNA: TGTGCTAGTGGTTTGGTCCTAGCGGGGTATCGAGAGCAGTACTTC.

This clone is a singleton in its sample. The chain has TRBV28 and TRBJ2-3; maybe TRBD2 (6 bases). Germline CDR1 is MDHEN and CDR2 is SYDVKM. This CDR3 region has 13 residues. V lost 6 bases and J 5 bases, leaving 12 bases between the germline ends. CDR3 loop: CASSQAGGDTQYF. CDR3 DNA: TGTGCCAGCAGCCAAGCCGGGGGAGATACGCAGTATTTT.

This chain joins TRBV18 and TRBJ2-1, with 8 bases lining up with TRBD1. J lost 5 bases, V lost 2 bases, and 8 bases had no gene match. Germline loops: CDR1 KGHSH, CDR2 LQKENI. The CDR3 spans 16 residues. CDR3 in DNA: TGTGCCAGCTCACCAACAGACAGGGGCGGGAACAATGAGCAGTTCTTC. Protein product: CASSPTDRGGNNEQFF.

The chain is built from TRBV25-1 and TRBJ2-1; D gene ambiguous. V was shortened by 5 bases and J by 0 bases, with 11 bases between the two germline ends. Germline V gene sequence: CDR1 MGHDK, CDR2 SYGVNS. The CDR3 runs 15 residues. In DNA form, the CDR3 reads TGTGCCAGCAGTAATCGACCTAGCTCCTACAATGAGCAGTTCTTC. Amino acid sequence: CASSNRPSSYNEQFF.

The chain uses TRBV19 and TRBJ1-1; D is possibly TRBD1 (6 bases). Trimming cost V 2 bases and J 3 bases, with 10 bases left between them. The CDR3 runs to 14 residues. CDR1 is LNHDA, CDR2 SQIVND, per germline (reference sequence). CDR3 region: CASSIMGADTEAFF. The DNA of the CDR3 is TGTGCCAGTAGTATAATGGGGGCGGACACTGAAGCTTTCTTT.

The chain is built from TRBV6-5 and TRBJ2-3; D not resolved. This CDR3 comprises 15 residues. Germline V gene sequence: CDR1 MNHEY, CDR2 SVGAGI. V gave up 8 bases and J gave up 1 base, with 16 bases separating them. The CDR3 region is CASLKGARGTDTQYF. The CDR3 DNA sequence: TGTGCCAGCTTGAAAGGCGCTCGGGGCACAGATACGCAGTATTTT.

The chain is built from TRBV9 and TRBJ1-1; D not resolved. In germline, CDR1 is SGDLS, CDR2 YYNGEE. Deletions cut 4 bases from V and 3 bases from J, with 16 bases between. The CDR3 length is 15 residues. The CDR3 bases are TGTGCCAGCAGCACCCGTCCCGGCGGCGACACTGAAGCTTTCTTT. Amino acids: CASSTRPGGDTEAFF.

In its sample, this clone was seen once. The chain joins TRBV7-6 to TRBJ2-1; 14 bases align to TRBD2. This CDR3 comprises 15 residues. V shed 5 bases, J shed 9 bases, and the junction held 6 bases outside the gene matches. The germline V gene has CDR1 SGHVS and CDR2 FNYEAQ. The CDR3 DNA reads TGTGCCAGCAGCCCGACTAGCGGGAGGGCCCTTGAGCAGTTCTTC. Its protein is CASSPTSGRALEQFF.

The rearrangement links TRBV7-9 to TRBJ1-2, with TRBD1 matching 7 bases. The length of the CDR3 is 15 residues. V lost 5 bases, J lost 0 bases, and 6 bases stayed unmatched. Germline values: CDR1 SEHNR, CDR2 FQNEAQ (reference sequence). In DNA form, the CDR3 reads TGTGCCAGCAGCAACGGACAGGTGGCTAACTATGGCTACACCTTC. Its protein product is CASSNGQVANYGYTF.

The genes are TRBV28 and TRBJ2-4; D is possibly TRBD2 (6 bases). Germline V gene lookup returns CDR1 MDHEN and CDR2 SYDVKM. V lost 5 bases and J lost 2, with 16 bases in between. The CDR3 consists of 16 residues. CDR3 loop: CASSSLSGRTKNIQYF. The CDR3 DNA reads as TGTGCCAGCAGTAGTTTGTCGGGGAGGACCAAAAACATTCAGTACTTC.

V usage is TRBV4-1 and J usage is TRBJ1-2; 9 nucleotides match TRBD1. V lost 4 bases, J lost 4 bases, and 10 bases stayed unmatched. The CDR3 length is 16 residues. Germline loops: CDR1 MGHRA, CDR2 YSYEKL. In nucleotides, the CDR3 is TGCGCCAGCAGCCCGACCCCGGGACAGGGAATCTATGGCTACACCTTC. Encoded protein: CASSPTPGQGIYGYTF.

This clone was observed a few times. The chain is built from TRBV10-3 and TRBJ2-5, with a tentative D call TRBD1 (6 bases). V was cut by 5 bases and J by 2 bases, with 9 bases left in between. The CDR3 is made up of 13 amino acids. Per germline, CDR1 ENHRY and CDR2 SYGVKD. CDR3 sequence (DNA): TGTGCCATCAGTATCGACAGGCAAGAGACCCAGTACTTC. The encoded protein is CAISIDRQETQYF.

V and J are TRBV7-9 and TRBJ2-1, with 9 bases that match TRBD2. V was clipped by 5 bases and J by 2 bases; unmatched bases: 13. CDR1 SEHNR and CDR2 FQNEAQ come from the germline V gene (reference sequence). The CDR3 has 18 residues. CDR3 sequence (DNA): TGTGCCAGCAGCCCAGGGGGTCGGGGACTAGCCCCCTACAATGAGCAGTTCTTC. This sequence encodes CASSPGGRGLAPYNEQFF.

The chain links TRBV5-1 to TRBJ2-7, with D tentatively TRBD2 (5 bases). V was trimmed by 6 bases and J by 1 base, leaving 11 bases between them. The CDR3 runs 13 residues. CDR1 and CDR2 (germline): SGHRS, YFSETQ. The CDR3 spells CASTRTGSYEQYF. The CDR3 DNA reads TGCGCCAGCACCAGGACGGGGTCCTACGAGCAGTACTTC.

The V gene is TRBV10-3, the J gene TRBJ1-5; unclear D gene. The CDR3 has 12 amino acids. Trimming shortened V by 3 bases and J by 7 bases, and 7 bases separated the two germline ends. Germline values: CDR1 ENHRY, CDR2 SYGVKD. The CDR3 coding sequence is TGTGCCATCAGTGATGGAGAACAGCCCCAGCATTTT. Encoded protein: CAISDGEQPQHF.

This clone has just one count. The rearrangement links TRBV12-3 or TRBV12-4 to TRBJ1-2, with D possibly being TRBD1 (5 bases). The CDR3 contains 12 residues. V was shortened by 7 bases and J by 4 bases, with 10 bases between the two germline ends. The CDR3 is CASTREGYGYTF. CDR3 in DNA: TGTGCCAGCACCAGGGAGGGCTATGGCTACACCTTC.

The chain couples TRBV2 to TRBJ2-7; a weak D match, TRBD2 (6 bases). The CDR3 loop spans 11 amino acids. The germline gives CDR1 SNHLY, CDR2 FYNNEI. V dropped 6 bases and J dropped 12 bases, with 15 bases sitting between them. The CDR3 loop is CASSPREIMYF. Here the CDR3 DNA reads TGTGCCAGCAGCCCACGGGAGATAATGTACTTC.

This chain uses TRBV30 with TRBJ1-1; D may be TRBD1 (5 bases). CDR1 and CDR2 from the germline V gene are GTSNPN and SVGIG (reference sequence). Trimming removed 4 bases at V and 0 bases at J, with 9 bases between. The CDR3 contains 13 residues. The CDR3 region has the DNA TGTGCCTGGATGACAGCTATGAACACTGAAGCTTTCTTT. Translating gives CAWMTAMNTEAFF.

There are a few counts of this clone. DNA of the CDR3: TGTGCCAGCAGCCCCGGGGGGGCTGGCTCACCCCTCCACTTT. Translated, it gives CASSPGGAGSPLHF. V usage is TRBV7-3 and J usage is TRBJ1-6; D is possibly TRBD1 (6 bases). Trimming took 5 bases from V and 10 from J, leaving 15 bases between them. The CDR3 spans 14 residues. Germline CDR1 and CDR2: SGHTA and FQGTGA. Using reference TRBV7-3 and TRBJ1-6 for the parts outside the CDR3, the full variable domain is GAGVSQTPSNKVTEKGKYVELRCDPISGHTALYWYRQSLGQGPEFLIYFQGTGAADDSGLPNDRFFAVRPEGSVSTLKIQRTERGDSAVYLCASSPGGAGSPLHFGNGTRLTVT.

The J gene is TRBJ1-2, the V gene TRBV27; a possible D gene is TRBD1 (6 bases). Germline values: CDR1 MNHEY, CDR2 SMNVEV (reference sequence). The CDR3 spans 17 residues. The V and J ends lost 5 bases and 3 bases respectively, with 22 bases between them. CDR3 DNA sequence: TGTGCCAGCAGTCCGAAGATGCGGGGGGCGTTTTACTATGGCTACACCTTC. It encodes CASSPKMRGAFYYGYTF.

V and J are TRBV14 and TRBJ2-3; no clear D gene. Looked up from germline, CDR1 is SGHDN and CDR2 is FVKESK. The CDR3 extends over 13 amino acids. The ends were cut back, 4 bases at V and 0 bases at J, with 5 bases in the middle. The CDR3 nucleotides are TGTGCCAGCAGCCTTCGTAGCACAGATACGCAGTATTTT. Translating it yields CASSLRSTDTQYF.

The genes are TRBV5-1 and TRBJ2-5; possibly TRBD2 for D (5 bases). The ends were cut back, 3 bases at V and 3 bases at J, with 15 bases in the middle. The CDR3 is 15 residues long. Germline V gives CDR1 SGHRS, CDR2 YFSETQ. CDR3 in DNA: TGCGCCAGCAGCTCGAACCCAGGACTGGAAGAGACCCAGTACTTC. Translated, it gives CASSSNPGLEETQYF.

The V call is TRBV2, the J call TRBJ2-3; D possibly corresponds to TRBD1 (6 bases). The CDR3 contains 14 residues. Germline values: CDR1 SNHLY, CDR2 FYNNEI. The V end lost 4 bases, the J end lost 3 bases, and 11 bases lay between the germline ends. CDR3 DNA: TGTGCCAGCAGTGGGGGGCGGATTACAGATACGCAGTATTTT. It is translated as CASSGGRITDTQYF.

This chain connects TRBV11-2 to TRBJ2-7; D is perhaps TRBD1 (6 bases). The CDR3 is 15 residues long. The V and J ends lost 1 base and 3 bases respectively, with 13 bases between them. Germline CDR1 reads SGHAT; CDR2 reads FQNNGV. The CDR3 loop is CASSLVWRTDYEQYF. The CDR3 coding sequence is TGTGCCAGCAGCTTAGTCTGGCGGACAGACTACGAGCAGTACTTC. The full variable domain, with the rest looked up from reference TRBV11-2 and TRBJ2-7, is EAGVAQSPRYKIIEKRQSVAFWCNPISGHATLYWYQQILGQGPKLLIQFQNNGVVDDSQLPKDRFSAERLKGVDSTLKIQPAKLEDSAVYLCASSLVWRTDYEQYFGPGTRLTVT.